This T cell receptor (beta chain) comes out of a study of shared T cell receptors in the human thymus. Method: immunoSEQ multiplex PCR; TCRdb's copy keeps in-frame clones and lacks some. Of about 380,000 clones listed, 95% are singletons. The CDR3 totals 13 residues. Germline-derived CDR1 and CDR2 are MNHEY and SMNVEV (reference sequence). V was pared by 8 bases and J by 2 bases, with 13 bases between. Source material: thymocytes. The gene calls are TRBV27 and TRBJ2-7; D may correspond to TRBD1 or TRBD2 (5 bases each). This receptor was taken from a human donor. CDR3: CASSRGDPYEQYF. The CDR3 DNA reads TGTGCCAGCTCCCGAGGGGATCCCTACGAGCAGTACTTC.